This T cell receptor (beta chain) is from a study of graft-versus-host responses after intestinal transplantation. Study as a whole: Anti-thymocyte globulin was used for induction in all recipients, who then took tacrolimus and steroids for approximately 3 years. General study results and limits: Researchers found GvH clones in recipient marrow, and some showed up first in ileum or blood. The study associated peak circulating GvH clone levels with early post-transplant HvG declines. Across patients carrying graft-donor T cell macrochimerism, allografts held high graft-versus-host to host-versus-graft clonal ratios.

On this clone: Its cognate antigen is unknown.

Data came from immunoSEQ multiplex PCR; TCRdb stores just in-frame clones and leaves some out. The data contain approximately 25,000 clones, roughly four fifths of them singletons. The CDR3 is 17 amino acids. Germline V gene sequence: CDR1 MGHRA, CDR2 YSYEKL. The chain employs TRBV4-1 and TRBJ2-5; 8 bases map to TRBD2. The better agreement between TRBJ2-7 and the DNA end casts doubt on the J call. Sequencing was performed on unstimulated CD8+ T cells sorted from spleen or lymph node cells, taken before transplant. This TCR was recovered from a human donor who was the organ donor for an intestinal transplant. The CDR3 reads CASSQTIPSGQTYEQYF. CDR3 coding DNA: TGCGCCAGCAGCCAAACAATCCCTAGCGGGCAAACCTACGAGCAGTACTTC.